This entry lists 29 T cell receptor beta chains sequenced from one sample in a study of a mutant IDH1 vaccine in newly diagnosed glioma. Profiling relied on immunoSEQ multiplex PCR, and the TCRdb table lists in-frame clones only, not all of them. The sample includes some 30,000 clones, around 90% of them seen just once. Time point specified: week 11, during vaccination. The study gave 300 ug of mutant IDH1 20-mer peptide per vaccine dose, with topical imiquimod. Their antigens remain unidentified. The specimen comprised PBMCs, sampled from a glioma patient whose treatment included an IDH1 peptide vaccine. Receptors originate from a man between 18 and 29 years old with glioma.

The V and J genes are TRBV6-1 and TRBJ2-2, with 7 bases lining up with TRBD1. The CDR3 is 14 residues long. V shed 4 bases and J 11 bases; nucleotides not matched to a gene: 10. Germline V gene sequence: CDR1 MNHNS, CDR2 SASEGT. CDR3 DNA: TGTGCCAGCAGTGGGGGACAGTTAATGGGCGAGCTGTTTTTT. It yields the protein CASSGGQLMGELFF.

V and J are TRBV2 and TRBJ1-1; a weak D match, TRBD1 (6 bases). V was shortened by 6 bases and J by 0 bases, with 11 bases between the two germline ends. Germline V gene sequence: CDR1 SNHLY, CDR2 FYNNEI. The CDR3 length is 14 residues. CDR3 DNA sequence: TGTGCCAGCAGGGCCCAGGGGCTGAACACTGAAGCTTTCTTT. Protein: CASRAQGLNTEAFF.

The gene calls are TRBV16 and TRBJ1-2; D gene ambiguous. The CDR3 covers 14 residues. V was shortened by 0 bases and J by 3 bases, with 8 bases between the two germline ends. Looked up from germline, CDR1 is KGHSY and CDR2 is FQNENV. The CDR3 sequence: CASSQSKQHYGYTF. The CDR3 DNA reads TGTGCCAGCAGCCAATCCAAGCAGCACTATGGCTACACCTTC.

This chain links TRBV6-5 with TRBJ1-1, with D possibly matching TRBD1 (5 bases). Trimming cost V 0 bases and J 10 bases, with 18 bases left between them. The germline V gene encodes CDR1 MNHEY and CDR2 SVGAGI. This CDR3 has 15 amino acids. CDR3 in DNA: TGTGCCAGCAGTTACTCTGGGGGGGGTCGGTCAGGAGCTTTCTTT. It translates to CASSYSGGGRSGAFF.

The rearrangement joins TRBV4-1 to TRBJ1-2; D is uncertain. Germline lookup yields CDR1 MGHRA and CDR2 YSYEKL. Trimming removed 1 base from V and 4 bases from J, with 13 bases in between. The CDR3 has 15 residues. CDR3 sequence (DNA): TGCGCCAGCAGCCAAGGGATGGCCAGTAGCTATGGCTACACCTTC. It encodes CASSQGMASSYGYTF.

The chain couples TRBV27 to TRBJ1-1; 7 nucleotides align to TRBD1. Per the germline V gene, CDR1 is MNHEY and CDR2 is SMNVEV (reference sequence). J was trimmed by 5 bases and V by 1 base; bases with no gene match: 10. This CDR3 contains 16 residues. The CDR3, as DNA: TGTGCCAGCAGTTTATACGGGGAGACAGGGCTTACTGAAGCTTTCTTT. This codes for CASSLYGETGLTEAFF.

This sequence joins TRBV25-1 and TRBJ2-1; the match to TRBD2 covers 7 bases. V trimming: 9 bases; J trimming: 9 bases; junction bases outside the gene matches: 20. CDR1 and CDR2 from the germline V gene are MGHDK and SYGVNS. CDR3 size: 16 residues. DNA for the CDR3: TGTGCCAGTACCCCCGTTGGCCTGGGAGGGTTTAGTGAGCAGTTCTTC. Translation: CASTPVGLGGFSEQFF.

The chain recombines TRBV4-3 with TRBJ2-5; TRBD2 aligns across 7 bases. CDR3 length equals 13 residues. V lost 4 bases, J lost 3 bases, and 2 bases stayed unmatched. The germline CDR1 and CDR2 sequences are LGHNA and YSLEER. The CDR3 spells CASSRGGEETQYF. The DNA of the CDR3 is TGCGCCAGCAGCCGGGGGGGTGAAGAGACCCAGTACTTC.

CDR3 protein: CASSHSGSGNNEQFF. The CDR3 nucleotides are TGTGCCAGCAGCCATAGCGGGAGTGGTAACAATGAGCAGTTCTTC. The chain couples TRBV7-9 to TRBJ2-1; 9 bases match TRBD2. Looked up from germline, CDR1 is SEHNR and CDR2 is FQNEAQ (reference sequence). Trimming at V came to 5 bases and at J to 5 bases, leaving 7 bases not matched to a gene. This CDR3 comprises 15 residues.

This clone was seen more than once but under ten times. The chain links TRBV7-9 to TRBJ1-1; a possible D gene is TRBD1 (5 bases). The V gene's germline CDR1 is SEHNR and CDR2 FQNEAQ (reference sequence). V lost 5 bases and J 3 bases, leaving 10 bases between the germline ends. The CDR3 is made up of 13 amino acids. The CDR3 reads CASSPGGDTEAFF. The CDR3, as DNA: TGTGCCAGCAGCCCCGGGGGGGACACTGAAGCTTTCTTT.

The V call is TRBV6-6, the J call TRBJ2-7; possible D gene TRBD2, 5 bases. V lost 0 bases, J lost 5 bases, and 8 bases lay in between. The V gene's germline CDR1 is MNHNY and CDR2 SVGAGI (reference sequence). The CDR3 runs 13 residues. The CDR3, as DNA: TGTGCCAGCAGTTACTCGGAGGCCCACGAGCAGTACTTC. Amino acids: CASSYSEAHEQYF.

The chain carries TRBV29-1 and TRBJ1-1; D call uncertain. Trimming took 2 bases from V and 5 from J, leaving 15 bases between them. The germline V gene has CDR1 SQVTM and CDR2 ANQGSEA. The CDR3 length is 14 residues. This CDR3 is CSVERGLGRTEAFF. The DNA for the CDR3 is TGCAGCGTTGAACGCGGCTTAGGGCGGACTGAAGCTTTCTTT.

The rearrangement links TRBV5-4 to TRBJ1-1, with TRBD1 matching over 9 bases. There are 14 residues in the CDR3. With V trimmed by 4 bases and J by 6 bases, 7 bases remained unmatched. Germline V gives CDR1 SGHNT, CDR2 YYREEE (reference sequence). The DNA of the CDR3 is TGTGCCAGCAGCCCGACAGGGGGTGAGGCTGAAGCTTTCTTT. It yields the protein CASSPTGGEAEAFF.

The sample holds one count of this clone. Compared with germline, one end of the junction differs, possibly owing to a read error. The genes are TRBV6-1 and TRBJ2-6; TRBD1 or TRBD2 may be the D gene (7 bases each). The CDR3 runs 15 residues. CDR1 MNHNS and CDR2 SASEGT come from the germline V gene. CDR3 in DNA: TGTGCCGGCAGGGGGGGCAGGTCTGGGGCCAACGTCCTGACTTTC. This translates into CAGRGGRSGANVLTF.

CDR3 coding DNA: TGTGCCAGCAGTTACCCAGCGGGACTGACCTACGAGCAGTACTTC. Residues: CASSYPAGLTYEQYF. This chain joins TRBV6-6 and TRBJ2-7; 7 positions agree with TRBD2. The CDR3 consists of 15 residues. From germline, CDR1 is MNHNY and CDR2 SVGAGI (reference sequence). With V trimmed by 2 bases and J by 2 bases, 6 bases remained unmatched.

The table lists this clone with a count of one. CDR3 bases: TGTGCCAGCAGGGATCACCCCTATGGCTACACCTTC. This translates into CASRDHPYGYTF. The gene calls are TRBV28 and TRBJ1-2, with D unclear. This CDR3 has 12 amino acids. V lost 6 bases and J 4 bases, leaving 9 bases between the germline ends. Looked up from germline, CDR1 is MDHEN and CDR2 is SYDVKM.

This clone was seen just once. The chain recombines TRBV6-5 with TRBJ2-1; D might be TRBD1 or TRBD2, each matching 5 bases. The V and J ends lost 6 bases and 5 bases respectively, with 17 bases between them. CDR1 is MNHEY, CDR2 SVGAGI, per germline. This CDR3 is 15 amino acids long. The CDR3 DNA reads TGTGCCAGCAGACCGGGACCGTGGGGTAACAATGAGCAGTTCTTC. This gives the protein CASRPGPWGNNEQFF.

The chain links TRBV5-5 to TRBJ1-3, with D perhaps TRBD1 (6 bases). The CDR3 is made up of 14 amino acids. Germline CDR1 reads SGHKS; CDR2 reads YYEKEE (reference sequence). V lost 3 bases, J lost 0 bases, and 7 bases lay in between. The CDR3 nucleotides are TGTGCCAGCAGCTCGGGACACTCTGGAAACACCATATATTTT. This sequence encodes CASSSGHSGNTIYF.

This rearrangement joins TRBV28 to TRBJ1-1; no reliable D call. CDR1 MDHEN and CDR2 SYDVKM come from the germline V gene. CDR3 length equals 13 residues. V was trimmed by 5 bases and J by 2 bases, leaving 9 bases between them. CDR3 coding DNA: TGTGCCAGCAGTCCCTATAGTAACACTGAAGCTTTCTTT. Its protein is CASSPYSNTEAFF.

The chain carries TRBV27 and TRBJ1-4; 7 bases fit TRBD1. Germline values: CDR1 MNHEY, CDR2 SMNVEV (reference sequence). V was clipped by 6 bases and J by 7 bases; unmatched bases: 8. CDR3 length equals 14 residues. CDR3 sequence: CASRVQGGSEKLFF. The CDR3 nucleotides read TGTGCCAGCAGGGTCCAGGGGGGGAGTGAAAAACTGTTTTTT.

J is TRBJ2-3 and V is TRBV4-3; D remains ambiguous. The ends were cut back, 2 bases at V and 4 bases at J, with 10 bases in the middle. The CDR3 covers 14 residues. Germline V lookup: CDR1 LGHNA, CDR2 YSLEER. For the CDR3, the DNA is TGCGCCAGCAGCCAATCCCTCCGAGCAGATACGCAGTATTTT. It specifies CASSQSLRADTQYF.

The chain carries TRBV18 and TRBJ2-1; 9 bases align to TRBD2. Trimming at V came to 2 bases and at J to 7 bases, leaving 9 bases not matched to a gene. The CDR3 contains 16 residues. In germline, CDR1 is KGHSH, CDR2 LQKENI. The CDR3 protein is CASSPSLAGVGNEQFF. Here the CDR3 DNA reads TGTGCCAGCTCACCATCATTAGCGGGAGTGGGGAATGAGCAGTTCTTC.

The chain carries TRBV2 and TRBJ1-2; D may be TRBD1 (6 bases). The CDR3 totals 11 residues. CDR1 and CDR2 (germline): SNHLY, FYNNEI. The V gene lost 9 bases and the J gene lost 4 bases, with 9 bases spanning the gap. CDR3 residues: CARTGFYGYTF. Here the CDR3 DNA reads TGTGCCAGAACAGGGTTCTATGGCTACACCTTC.

This clone was recorded once. The chain recombines TRBV5-4 with TRBJ2-5; TRBD2 matches at 9 bases. Germline V gene data show CDR1 as SGHNT and CDR2 as YYREEE (reference sequence). V dropped 2 bases and J dropped 4; count of bases not matched to a gene: 3. The CDR3 is 14 residues long. CDR3 DNA sequence: TGTGCCAGCAGCTTTAGCGGGAGCTCAGAGACCCAGTACTTC. Protein sequence: CASSFSGSSETQYF.

This chain joins TRBV18 and TRBJ2-7; TRBD1 matches 12 bases. Germline CDR1 is KGHSH and CDR2 is LQKENI. V lost 5 bases, J lost 6 bases, and 11 bases stayed unmatched. The CDR3 covers 16 residues. DNA of the CDR3: TGTGCCAGCTCAGGCTTGACTGGGACAGGGGGCTTCGAGCAGTACTTC. As protein: CASSGLTGTGGFEQYF.

This chain uses TRBV15 with TRBJ1-1; D ambiguous. The CDR3 length is 13 residues. V lost 0 bases and J lost 4, with 6 bases in between. Germline assignment: CDR1 LNHNV and CDR2 YYDKDF (reference sequence). CDR3 DNA sequence: TGTGCCACCAGCAGAGATCCGGGCACTGAAGCTTTCTTT. Its translation: CATSRDPGTEAFF.

This sequence joins TRBV27 and TRBJ2-7, with 7 bases fitting TRBD2. From germline, CDR1 is MNHEY and CDR2 SMNVEV (reference sequence). Trimming cost V 6 bases and J 0 bases; bases outside gene matches: 8. The CDR3 spans 15 residues. The CDR3 loop reads CASRRGTPSSYEQYF. The CDR3 coding sequence is TGTGCCAGCAGGCGGGGGACTCCCAGCTCCTACGAGCAGTACTTC.

The rearrangement joins TRBV6-5 to TRBJ2-1, with D maybe TRBD2 (6 bases). Germline CDR1 reads MNHEY; CDR2 reads SVGAGI. This CDR3 has 13 amino acids. Trimming shortened V by 8 bases and J by 0 bases, and 8 bases separated the two germline ends. In DNA form, the CDR3 reads TGTGCCAGCCTTAGCGGCTCCTACAATGAGCAGTTCTTC. It encodes CASLSGSYNEQFF.

The V call is TRBV27, the J call TRBJ2-2, with D unclear. Trimming removed 3 bases at V and 6 bases at J, with 8 bases between. The V gene's germline CDR1 is MNHEY and CDR2 SMNVEV (reference sequence). The CDR3 has 13 amino acids. CDR3 nucleotide sequence: TGTGCCAGCAGTTTCAATTGGGCCGGGGAGCTGTTTTTT. This gives the protein CASSFNWAGELFF.